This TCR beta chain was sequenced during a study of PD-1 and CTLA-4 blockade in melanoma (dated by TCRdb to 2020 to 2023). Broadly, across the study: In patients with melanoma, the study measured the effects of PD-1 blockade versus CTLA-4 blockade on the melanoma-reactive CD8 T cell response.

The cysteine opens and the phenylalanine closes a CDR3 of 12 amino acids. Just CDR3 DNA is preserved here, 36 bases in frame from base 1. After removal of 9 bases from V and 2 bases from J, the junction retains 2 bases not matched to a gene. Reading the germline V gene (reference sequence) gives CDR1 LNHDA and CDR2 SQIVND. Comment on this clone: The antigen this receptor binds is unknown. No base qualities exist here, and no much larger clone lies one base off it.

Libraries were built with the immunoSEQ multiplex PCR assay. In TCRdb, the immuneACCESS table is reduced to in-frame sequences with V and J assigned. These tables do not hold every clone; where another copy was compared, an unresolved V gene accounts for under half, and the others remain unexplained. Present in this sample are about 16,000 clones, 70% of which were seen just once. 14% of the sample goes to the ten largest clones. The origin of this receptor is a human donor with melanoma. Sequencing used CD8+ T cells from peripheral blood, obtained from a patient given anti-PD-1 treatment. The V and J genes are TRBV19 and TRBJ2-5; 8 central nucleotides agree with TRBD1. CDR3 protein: CASRQGQETQYF. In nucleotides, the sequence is TGTGCCAGCCGACAGGGGCAAGAGACCCAGTACTTC.